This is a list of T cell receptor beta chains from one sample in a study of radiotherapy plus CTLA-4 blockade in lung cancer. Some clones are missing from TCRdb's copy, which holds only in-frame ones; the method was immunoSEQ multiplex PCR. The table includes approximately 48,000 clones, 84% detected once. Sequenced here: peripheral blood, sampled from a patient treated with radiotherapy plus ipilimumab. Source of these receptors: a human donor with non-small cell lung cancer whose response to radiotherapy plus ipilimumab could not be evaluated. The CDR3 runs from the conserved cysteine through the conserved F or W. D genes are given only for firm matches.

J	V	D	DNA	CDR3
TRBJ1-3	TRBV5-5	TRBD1	TGTGCCAGCAGCCAAGACAGGGGTACTGGAAACACCATATATTTT	CASSQDRGTGNTIYF
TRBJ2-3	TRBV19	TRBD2	TGTGCCACTGGACTAGCGGGGCCCTCGAGCACAGATACGCAGTATTTT	CATGLAGPSSTDTQYF
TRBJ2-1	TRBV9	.	TGTGCCAGCAGCGAAGCTATGGTCACCTACAATGAGCAGTTCTTC	CASSEAMVTYNEQFF
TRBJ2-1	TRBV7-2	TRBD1	TGTGCCAGCACCCTCTTCCCGGGACAGGGCTACAATGAGCAGTTCTTC	CASTLFPGQGYNEQFF
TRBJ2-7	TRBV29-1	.	TGCAGCGTTGTTTGGAACACGGGTTTTGGGTACGAGCAGTACTTC	CSVVWNTGFGYEQYF
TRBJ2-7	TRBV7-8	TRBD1	TGTGCCAGCAGCTCTGACAGGGTGGGCTACGAGCAGTACTTC	CASSSDRVGYEQYF
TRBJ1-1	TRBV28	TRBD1	TGTGCCAGCAGCTCCCCACGGGACAGCAGGAACACTGAAGCTTTCTTT	CASSSPRDSRNTEAFF
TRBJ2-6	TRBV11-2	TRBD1	TGTGCCAGCAGCTACGGGACAGGGAGCTCTGGGGCCAACGTCCTGACTTTC	CASSYGTGSSGANVLTF
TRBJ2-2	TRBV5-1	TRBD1	TGCGCCAGCAGGCCGGGACAGGGGCCTAACACCGGGGAGCTGTTTTTT	CASRPGQGPNTGELFF
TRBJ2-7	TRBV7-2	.	TGTGCCAGCAGCCTTACAGGTGCAGAGCAGTACTTC	CASSLTGAEQYF
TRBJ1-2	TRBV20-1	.	TGCAGTGCCCCCAGGGCCTATGGCTACACCTTC	CSAPRAYGYTF
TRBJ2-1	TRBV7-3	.	TGTGCCAGCAGCTCCCCTGACCGTCGGGTAAAGTTCTTC	CASSSPDRRVKFF